This T cell receptor beta chain emerged from a study of blood T cell repertoires in COVID-19. The repertoire was sequenced with immunoSEQ multiplex PCR; TCRdb's copy has only in-frame clones and lacks some. The sample consists of about 210,000 clones, roughly 85% of them appearing once. The CDR3 covers 20 residues. V lost 0 bases to trimming and J lost 2 bases; unmatched junction nucleotides: 13. Germline CDR1 is SGHAT and CDR2 is FQNNGV. The sequencing sample was made of peripheral blood. The origin of this receptor is a woman aged 70-85 years with COVID-19, enrolled during active disease. This rearrangement joins TRBV11-2 to TRBJ2-2; the match to TRBD2 covers 9 bases. CDR3 amino acids: CASSLDRFVAGVINTGELFF. The CDR3 DNA follows: TGTGCCAGCAGCTTAGATCGTTTCGTAGCGGGAGTTATAAACACCGGGGAGCTGTTTTTT.